The source of this TCR beta chain is a study of cytomegalovirus exposure and HLA in healthy donors. Study-level points and caveats: The study put under 200 TCR beta chains on its list as cytomegalovirus-associated. Subsequent analysis of the 120 or so validation repertoires found a tendency for first-cohort TCR clusters to co-occur. Rare TCR sequences predominated, though certain public TCRs were found in many donors.

Some clones are missing from TCRdb's copy, which holds only in-frame ones; the method was immunoSEQ multiplex PCR. Of about 130,000 clones in the sample, around 94% were seen once. As regards this clone: Its target is unknown.

The CDR3 has 14 amino acids. Germline CDR1 reads SGHTA; CDR2 reads FQGNSA. Trimming shortened V by 2 bases and J by 4 bases, and 11 bases separated the two germline ends. Among the roughly 120 subjects of the validation cohort, separate from the 666-subject first cohort, were the donors. The J gene is TRBJ2-5, the V gene TRBV7-2, with D maybe TRBD2 (7 bases). The origin of this receptor is a woman aged 18-29 years in good health and CMV-seronegative. Specimen: PBMCs. In DNA, the CDR3 is TGTGCCAGCAGCTTACTGGGGGGGCGAGAGACCCAGTACTTC. Protein product: CASSLLGGRETQYF.